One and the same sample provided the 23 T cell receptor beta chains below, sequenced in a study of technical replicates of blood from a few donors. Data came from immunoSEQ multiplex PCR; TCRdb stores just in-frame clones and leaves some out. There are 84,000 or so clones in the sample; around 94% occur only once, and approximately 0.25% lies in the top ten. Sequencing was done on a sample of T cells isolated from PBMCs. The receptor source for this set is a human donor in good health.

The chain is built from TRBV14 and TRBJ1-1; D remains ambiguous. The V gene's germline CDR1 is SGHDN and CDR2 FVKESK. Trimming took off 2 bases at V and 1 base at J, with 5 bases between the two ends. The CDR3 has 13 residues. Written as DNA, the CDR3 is TGTGCCAGCAGCCAATACACGAACACTGAAGCTTTCTTT. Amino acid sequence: CASSQYTNTEAFF.

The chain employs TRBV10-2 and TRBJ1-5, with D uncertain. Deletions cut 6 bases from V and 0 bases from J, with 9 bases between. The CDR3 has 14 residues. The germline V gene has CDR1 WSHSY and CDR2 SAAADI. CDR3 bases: TGCGCCAGCAGCCCTACAGCTAGCAATCAGCCCCAGCATTTT. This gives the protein CASSPTASNQPQHF.

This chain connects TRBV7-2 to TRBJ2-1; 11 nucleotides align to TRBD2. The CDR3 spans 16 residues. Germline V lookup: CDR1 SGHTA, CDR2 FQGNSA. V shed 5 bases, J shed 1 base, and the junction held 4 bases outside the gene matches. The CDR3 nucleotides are TGTGCCAGCAGCCTTAGGACTAGCGGGTCCTACAATGAGCAGTTCTTC. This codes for CASSLRTSGSYNEQFF.

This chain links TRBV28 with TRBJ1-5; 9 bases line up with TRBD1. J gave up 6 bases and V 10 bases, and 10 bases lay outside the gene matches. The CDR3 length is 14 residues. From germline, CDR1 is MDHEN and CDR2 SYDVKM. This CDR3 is CAIKNRGRAQPQHF. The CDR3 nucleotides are TGTGCCATCAAAAACAGGGGGCGCGCTCAGCCCCAGCATTTT.

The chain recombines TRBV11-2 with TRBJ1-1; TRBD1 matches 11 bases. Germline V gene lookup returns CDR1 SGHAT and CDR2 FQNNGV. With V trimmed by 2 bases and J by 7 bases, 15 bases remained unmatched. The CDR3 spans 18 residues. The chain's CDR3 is CASSLILAGQGARIEAFF. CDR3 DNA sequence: TGTGCCAGCAGCTTAATATTGGCCGGACAGGGGGCCAGGATTGAAGCTTTCTTT.

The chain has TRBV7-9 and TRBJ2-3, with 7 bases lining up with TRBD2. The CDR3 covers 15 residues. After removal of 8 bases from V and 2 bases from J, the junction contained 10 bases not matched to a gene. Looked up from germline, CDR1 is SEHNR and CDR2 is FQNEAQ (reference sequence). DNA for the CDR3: TGTGCCAGCGGAATCTCTAGCGGATACACAGATACGCAGTATTTT. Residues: CASGISSGYTDTQYF.

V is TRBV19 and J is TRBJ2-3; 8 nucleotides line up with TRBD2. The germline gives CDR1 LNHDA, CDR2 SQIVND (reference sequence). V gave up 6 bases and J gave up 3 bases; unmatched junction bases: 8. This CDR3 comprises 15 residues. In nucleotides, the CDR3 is TGTGCCAGTAGAACTAGCGGAGCCGTTACAGATACGCAGTATTTT. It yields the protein CASRTSGAVTDTQYF.

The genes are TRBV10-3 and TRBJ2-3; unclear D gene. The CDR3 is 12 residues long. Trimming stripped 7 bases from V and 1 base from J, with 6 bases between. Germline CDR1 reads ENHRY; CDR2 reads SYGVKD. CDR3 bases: TGTGCCATCAACGAGGGCACAGATACGCAGTATTTT. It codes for CAINEGTDTQYF.

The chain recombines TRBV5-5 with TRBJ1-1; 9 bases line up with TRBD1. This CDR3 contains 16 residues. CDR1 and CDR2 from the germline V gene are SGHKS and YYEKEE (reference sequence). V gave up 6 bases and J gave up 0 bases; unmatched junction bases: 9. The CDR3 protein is CASMGGQGPMNTEAFF. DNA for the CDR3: TGTGCCAGCATGGGGGGACAGGGACCAATGAACACTGAAGCTTTCTTT. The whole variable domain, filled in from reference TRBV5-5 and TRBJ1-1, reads DAGVTQSPTHLIKTRGQQVTLRCSPISGHKSVSWYQQVLGQGPQFIFQYYEKEERGRGNFPDRFSARQFPNYSSELNVNALLLGDSALYLCASMGGQGPMNTEAFFGQGTRLTVV.

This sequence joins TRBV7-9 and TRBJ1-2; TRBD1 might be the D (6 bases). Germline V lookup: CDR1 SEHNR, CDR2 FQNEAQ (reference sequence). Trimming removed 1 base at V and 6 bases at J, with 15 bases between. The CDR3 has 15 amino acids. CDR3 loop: CASSLGRGQNHGYTF. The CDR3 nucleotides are TGTGCCAGCAGCTTAGGTCGCGGACAGAACCATGGCTACACCTTC.

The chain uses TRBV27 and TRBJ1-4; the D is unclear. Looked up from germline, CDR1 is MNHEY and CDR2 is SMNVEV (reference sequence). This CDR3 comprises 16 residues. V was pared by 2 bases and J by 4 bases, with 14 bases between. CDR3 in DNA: TGTGCCAGCAGTTTACGTCGCCCGGAGGATAATGAAAAACTGTTTTTT. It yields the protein CASSLRRPEDNEKLFF.

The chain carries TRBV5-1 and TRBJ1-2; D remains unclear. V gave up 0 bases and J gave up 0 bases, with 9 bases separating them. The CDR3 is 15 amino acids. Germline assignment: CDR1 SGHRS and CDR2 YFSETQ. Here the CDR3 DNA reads TGCGCCAGCAGCTTGGAACAGCCTGCTAACTATGGCTACACCTTC. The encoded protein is CASSLEQPANYGYTF.

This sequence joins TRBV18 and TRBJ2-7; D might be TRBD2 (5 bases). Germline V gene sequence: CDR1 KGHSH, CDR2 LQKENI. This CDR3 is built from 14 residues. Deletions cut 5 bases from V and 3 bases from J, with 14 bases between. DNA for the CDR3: TGTGCCAGCTCATACCCCGGGGTAGGCTACGAGCAGTACTTC. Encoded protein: CASSYPGVGYEQYF.

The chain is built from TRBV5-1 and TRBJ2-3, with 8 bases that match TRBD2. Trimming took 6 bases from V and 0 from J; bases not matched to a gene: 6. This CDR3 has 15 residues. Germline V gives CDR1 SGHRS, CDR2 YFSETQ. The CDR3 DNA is TGCGCCAGCACCTTAGCGGGAACTAGCACAGATACGCAGTATTTT. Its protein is CASTLAGTSTDTQYF.

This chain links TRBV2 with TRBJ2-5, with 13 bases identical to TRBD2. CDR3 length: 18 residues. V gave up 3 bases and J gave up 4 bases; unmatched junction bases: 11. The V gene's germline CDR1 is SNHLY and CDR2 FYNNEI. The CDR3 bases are TGTGCCAGCAGTGACCCTGGACTAGCGGGAGTTCGGGGAGAGACCCAGTACTTC. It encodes CASSDPGLAGVRGETQYF.

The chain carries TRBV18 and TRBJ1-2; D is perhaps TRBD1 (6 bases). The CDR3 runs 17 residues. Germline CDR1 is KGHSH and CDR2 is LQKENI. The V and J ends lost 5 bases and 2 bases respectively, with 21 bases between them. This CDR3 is CASSETSDRPFNYGYTF. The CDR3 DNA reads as TGTGCCAGCTCAGAGACAAGTGACAGGCCATTCAACTATGGCTACACCTTC.

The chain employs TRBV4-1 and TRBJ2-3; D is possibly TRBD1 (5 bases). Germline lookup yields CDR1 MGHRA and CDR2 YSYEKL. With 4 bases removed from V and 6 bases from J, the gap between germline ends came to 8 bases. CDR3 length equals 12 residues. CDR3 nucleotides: TGCGCCAGCAGCCGAGCAGGGGATACGCAGTATTTT. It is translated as CASSRAGDTQYF.

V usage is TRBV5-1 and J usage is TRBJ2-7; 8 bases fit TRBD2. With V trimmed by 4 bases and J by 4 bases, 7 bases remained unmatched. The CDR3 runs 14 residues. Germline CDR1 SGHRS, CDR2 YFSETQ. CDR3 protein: CASSQAGAVYEQYF. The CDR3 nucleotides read TGCGCCAGCAGCCAAGCGGGGGCGGTGTACGAGCAGTACTTC.

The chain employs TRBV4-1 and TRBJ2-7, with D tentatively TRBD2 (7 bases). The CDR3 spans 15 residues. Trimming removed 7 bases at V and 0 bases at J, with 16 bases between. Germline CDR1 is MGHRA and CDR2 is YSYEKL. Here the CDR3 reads CASKLKGGSSYEQYF. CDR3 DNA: TGCGCCAGCAAACTGAAGGGGGGGAGCTCCTACGAGCAGTACTTC.

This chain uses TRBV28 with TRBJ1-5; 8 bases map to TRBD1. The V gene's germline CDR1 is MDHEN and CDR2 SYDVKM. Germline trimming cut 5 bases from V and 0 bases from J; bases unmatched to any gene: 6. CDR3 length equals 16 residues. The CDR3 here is CASSHGRGPSNQPQHF. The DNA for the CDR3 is TGTGCCAGCAGTCATGGCAGGGGGCCTAGCAATCAGCCCCAGCATTTT.

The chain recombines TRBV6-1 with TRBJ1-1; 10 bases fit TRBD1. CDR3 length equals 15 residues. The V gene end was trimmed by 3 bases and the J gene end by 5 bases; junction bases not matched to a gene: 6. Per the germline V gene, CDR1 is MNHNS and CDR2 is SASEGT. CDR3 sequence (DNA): TGTGCCAGCAGTGACGACAGGGGGCTGGGGACTGAAGCTTTCTTT. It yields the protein CASSDDRGLGTEAFF.

The CDR3 spells CASNPTFTGELFF. The CDR3 DNA follows: TGCGCCAGCAATCCGACTTTTACCGGGGAGCTGTTTTTT. V and J are TRBV5-1 and TRBJ2-2; D not resolved. From germline, CDR1 is SGHRS and CDR2 YFSETQ. V was clipped by 6 bases and J by 5 bases, with 11 bases between them. The CDR3 spans 13 residues.

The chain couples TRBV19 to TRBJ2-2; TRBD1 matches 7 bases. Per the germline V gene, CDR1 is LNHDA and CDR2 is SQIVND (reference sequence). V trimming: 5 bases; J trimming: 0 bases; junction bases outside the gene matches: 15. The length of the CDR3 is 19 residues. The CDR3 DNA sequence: TGTGCCAGTAGTGGATCGACAGGGTATGGGTTGGCGAACACCGGGGAGCTGTTTTTT. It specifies CASSGSTGYGLANTGELFF.